This T cell receptor (beta chain) originates from a study of OX40 agonist ivuxolimab in advanced cancers. Method: immunoSEQ multiplex PCR; TCRdb's copy keeps in-frame clones and lacks some. The data show roughly 53,000 clones, about 83% seen once. This material consisted of CD4+ or CD8+ T cells sorted from blood, taken in a trial of the OX40 agonist ivuxolimab. This TCR was recovered from an adult with an advanced solid tumor such as melanoma, head and neck, liver or kidney cancer.

CDR3 amino acids: CASDTGEPGELFF. As DNA, the CDR3 is TGCGCCAGCGACACCGGGGAGCCCGGGGAGCTGTTTTTT. The chain uses TRBV5-1 and TRBJ2-2; weak D call: TRBD2 (5 bases). CDR1 and CDR2 from the germline V gene are SGHRS and YFSETQ. Trimming removed 7 bases from V and 6 bases from J, with 13 bases in between. This CDR3 contains 13 residues.